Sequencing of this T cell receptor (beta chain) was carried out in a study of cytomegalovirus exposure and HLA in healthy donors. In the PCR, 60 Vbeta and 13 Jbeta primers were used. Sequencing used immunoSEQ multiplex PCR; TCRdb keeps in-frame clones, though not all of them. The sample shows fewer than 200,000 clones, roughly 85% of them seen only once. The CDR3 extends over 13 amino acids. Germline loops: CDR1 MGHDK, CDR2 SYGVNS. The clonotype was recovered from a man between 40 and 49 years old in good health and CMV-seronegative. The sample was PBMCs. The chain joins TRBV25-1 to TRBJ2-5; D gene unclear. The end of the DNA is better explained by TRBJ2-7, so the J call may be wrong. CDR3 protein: CASSDPLSYEQYF. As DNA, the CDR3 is TGTGCCAGCAGTGACCCCCTATCCTACGAGCAGTACTTC.